These 2 T cell receptor beta chains were all obtained from the same sample, sequenced in a study of cytomegalovirus exposure and HLA in healthy donors. The PCR had 60 Vbeta and 13 Jbeta primers. Profiled with immunoSEQ multiplex PCR; TCRdb holds only in-frame clones, not every one. The sample yields 150,000 to 200,000 clones, about 79% seen once. The sample consisted of PBMCs. The receptors here all came from a woman in her 50s in good health and CMV-seronegative.

This chain connects TRBV7-2 to TRBJ2-5, with D perhaps assigned TRBD1 or TRBD2 (5 bases each). The J call is in doubt because the DNA end fits TRBJ2-7 better. Germline V gene data show CDR1 as SGHTA and CDR2 as FQGNSA. CDR3 length equals 13 residues. The CDR3 protein is CASSLAGAYEQYF. DNA of the CDR3: TGTGCCAGCAGCTTAGCGGGGGCCTACGAGCAGTACTTC.

The genes are TRBV27 and TRBJ1-1, with 8 bases lining up with TRBD1. Germline CDR1 is MNHEY and CDR2 is SMNVEV (reference sequence). This CDR3 spans 13 amino acids. The junction had 7 bases not matched to a gene; V was cut back by 6 bases and J by 7 bases. The CDR3 here is CASSVRGLNEAFF. CDR3 DNA sequence: TGTGCCAGCAGCGTCAGGGGGCTCAATGAAGCTTTCTTT.